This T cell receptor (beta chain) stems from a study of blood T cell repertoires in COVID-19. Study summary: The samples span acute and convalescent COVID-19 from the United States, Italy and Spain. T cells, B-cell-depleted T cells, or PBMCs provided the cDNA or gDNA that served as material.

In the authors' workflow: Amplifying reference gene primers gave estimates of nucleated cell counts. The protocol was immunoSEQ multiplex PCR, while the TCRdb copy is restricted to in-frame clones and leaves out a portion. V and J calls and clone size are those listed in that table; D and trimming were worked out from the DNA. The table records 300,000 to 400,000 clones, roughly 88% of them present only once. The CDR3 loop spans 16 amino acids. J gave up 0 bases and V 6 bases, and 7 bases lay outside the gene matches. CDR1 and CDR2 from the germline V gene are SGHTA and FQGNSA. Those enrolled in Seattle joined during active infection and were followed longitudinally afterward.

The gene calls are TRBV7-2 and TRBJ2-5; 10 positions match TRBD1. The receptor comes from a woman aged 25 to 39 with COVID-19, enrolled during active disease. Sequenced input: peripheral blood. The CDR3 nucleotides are TGTGCCAGCAGTAGACAGGGGGCTGGGTACCAAGAGACCCAGTACTTC. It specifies CASSRQGAGYQETQYF.